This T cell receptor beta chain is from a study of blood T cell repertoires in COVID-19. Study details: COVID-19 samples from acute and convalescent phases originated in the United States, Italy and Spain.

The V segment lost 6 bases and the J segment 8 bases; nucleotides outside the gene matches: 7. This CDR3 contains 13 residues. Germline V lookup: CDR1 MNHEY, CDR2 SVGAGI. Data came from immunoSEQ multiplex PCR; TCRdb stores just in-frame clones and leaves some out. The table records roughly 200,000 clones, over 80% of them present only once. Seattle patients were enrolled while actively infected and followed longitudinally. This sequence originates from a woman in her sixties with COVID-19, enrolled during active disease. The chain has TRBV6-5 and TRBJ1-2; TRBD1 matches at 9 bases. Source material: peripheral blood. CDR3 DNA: TGTGCCAGCAGGTCCGGGACAGGGAAAGGCTACACCTTC. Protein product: CASRSGTGKGYTF.